Listed here are 28 T cell receptor beta chains from one sample, sequenced in a study of cytomegalovirus exposure and HLA in healthy donors. 60 Vbeta and 13 Jbeta primers were used in PCR. The data were produced by immunoSEQ multiplex PCR, yet TCRdb's version contains in-frame clones alone and is incomplete. The sample holds about 150,000 clones, 65% to 70% seen once. Material for sequencing was PBMCs. The receptors were gathered from a man under 40 in good health and CMV-seropositive.

This chain links TRBV30 with TRBJ2-6; 10 nucleotides align to TRBD1. Germline loops: CDR1 GTSNPN, CDR2 SVGIG (reference sequence). Trimming took 2 bases from V and 2 from J; bases not matched to a gene: 12. The length of the CDR3 is 19 residues. The CDR3 loop reads CAWSRRDRGLQTGANVLTF. In DNA, the CDR3 is TGTGCCTGGAGTCGCCGGGACAGGGGACTACAAACTGGGGCCAACGTCCTGACTTTC. Variable domain in full (rest from reference TRBV30 and TRBJ2-6): SQTIHQWPATLVQPVGSPLSLECTVEGTSNPNLYWYRQAAGRGLQLLFYSVGIGQISSEVPQNLSASRPQDRQFILSSKKLLLSDSGFYLCAWSRRDRGLQTGANVLTFGAGSRLTVL.

A few counts support this clone. The chain links TRBV7-9 to TRBJ1-5; a weak D match, TRBD1 (5 bases). Looked up from germline, CDR1 is SEHNR and CDR2 is FQNEAQ (reference sequence). V shed 1 base and J shed 1 base, with 8 bases lying between them. The CDR3 consists of 15 residues. Here the CDR3 DNA reads TGTGCCAGCAGCTTAGAAGGGGTAAGCAATCAGCCCCAGCATTTT. As protein: CASSLEGVSNQPQHF.

The chain recombines TRBV7-6 with TRBJ2-3; TRBD1 is a possible D gene (6 bases). The germline V gene encodes CDR1 SGHVS and CDR2 FNYEAQ. V was clipped by 1 base and J by 3 bases, with 11 bases between them. The CDR3 sequence is 15 residues long. CDR3 sequence (DNA): TGTGCCAGCAGCTTAGGGGGACACACGACAGATACGCAGTATTTT. The encoded protein is CASSLGGHTTDTQYF.

This clone was observed a few times. The chain uses TRBV29-1 and TRBJ1-1, with unresolved D. Trimming took 4 bases from V and 10 from J, leaving 22 bases between them. There are 14 residues in the CDR3. The V gene's germline CDR1 is SQVTM and CDR2 ANQGSEA. Here the CDR3 reads CSVGGGGEGLVAFF. The CDR3 DNA follows: TGCAGCGTTGGTGGTGGCGGGGAAGGTCTCGTAGCTTTCTTT.

Regarding this clone: One junction end does not reproduce the germline sequence, and a read error may be involved. The chain joins TRBV4-2 to TRBJ2-5; a possible D gene is TRBD2 (6 bases). This CDR3 region has 15 residues. Germline CDR1 LGHNA, CDR2 YNFKEQ. In nucleotides, the CDR3 is TGTGCCAGCACCCAAAGGGGCCTTGGGGGGGAGACCCAGTACTTC. Its protein is CASTQRGLGGETQYF.

This chain connects TRBV7-3 to TRBJ2-3; TRBD2 matches at 7 bases. V was pared by 2 bases and J by 3 bases, with 8 bases of the junction left unmatched. Per germline, CDR1 SGHTA and CDR2 FQGTGA. The CDR3 is made up of 16 amino acids. DNA of the CDR3: TGTGCCAGCAGCTTATTAGCCGGCGGGAGTACAGATACGCAGTATTTT. Its translation: CASSLLAGGSTDTQYF. Full variable domain (missing parts from reference TRBV7-3 and TRBJ2-3): GAGVSQTPSNKVTEKGKYVELRCDPISGHTALYWYRQSLGQGPEFLIYFQGTGAADDSGLPNDRFFAVRPEGSVSTLKIQRTERGDSAVYLCASSLLAGGSTDTQYFGPGTRLTVL.

There are a few counts of this clone. V gene TRBV4-2 combines with J gene TRBJ2-3, with 8 bases that match TRBD1. This CDR3 has 17 residues. Germline CDR1 LGHNA, CDR2 YNFKEQ. The J segment lost 0 bases and the V segment lost 3 bases, leaving 8 bases of the junction unmatched. The CDR3 region is CASSHNKDRESTDTQYF. The CDR3 region has the DNA TGTGCCAGCAGCCATAACAAGGACAGGGAAAGCACAGATACGCAGTATTTT.

The chain is built from TRBV6-6 and TRBJ2-5; TRBD1 might be the D (6 bases). The J call may be faulty, since TRBJ2-7 better matches the DNA end. The CDR3 runs 13 residues. Germline V gene data show CDR1 as MNHNY and CDR2 as SVGAGI (reference sequence). The DNA of the CDR3 is TGTGCCAGCAGCCGGACAGAGGGCTACGAGCAGTACTTC. It is translated as CASSRTEGYEQYF.

The chain combines TRBV27 with TRBJ2-1; D possibly corresponds to TRBD2 (5 bases). V was trimmed by 6 bases and J by 8 bases, leaving 20 bases between them. Germline CDR1 reads MNHEY; CDR2 reads SMNVEV (reference sequence). The CDR3 totals 15 residues. CDR3 nucleotide sequence: TGTGCCAGCAGCTACCGGGCCGGACTTTCGGATGAGCAGTTCTTC. The encoded protein is CASSYRAGLSDEQFF.

This chain links TRBV6-5 with TRBJ2-2; 7 bases line up with TRBD1. The CDR3 is 16 amino acids. Germline lookup yields CDR1 MNHEY and CDR2 SVGAGI. Trimming removed 4 bases from V and 0 bases from J; junction bases left unmatched: 5. The CDR3 reads CASSCGQATNTGELFF. The CDR3 bases are TGTGCCAGCAGTTGCGGACAGGCAACGAACACCGGGGAGCTGTTTTTT.

In its sample, this clone was seen once. The CDR3 DNA sequence: TGTGCCAGCAGCCAAGACCTAGCGGGAAACAGACCCTACGAGCAGTACTTC. This translates into CASSQDLAGNRPYEQYF. The rearrangement joins TRBV14 to TRBJ2-7; 9 nucleotides line up with TRBD2. The ends lost 0 bases at V and 2 bases at J; junction bases unmatched: 8. CDR1 and CDR2 (germline): SGHDN, FVKESK. The CDR3 loop spans 17 amino acids.

V is TRBV12-5 and J is TRBJ1-1; 7 nucleotides agree with TRBD1. V gave up 5 bases and J gave up 1 base; unmatched junction bases: 4. Germline CDR1 reads LGHNT; CDR2 reads FRNRAP. The CDR3 covers 14 residues. DNA for the CDR3: TGTGCTAGTGGTCCACAGGGGTGGAACACTGAAGCTTTCTTT. It encodes CASGPQGWNTEAFF.

The chain recombines TRBV10-1 with TRBJ2-3; 7 bases are shared with TRBD2. The CDR3 is 17 amino acids. Germline CDR1 is WNHNN and CDR2 is SYGVQD (reference sequence). Losses at the gene ends were 6 bases for V and 0 bases for J; bases not matched to a gene: 12. The CDR3 coding sequence is TGCGCCAGCAGCCCGGCTAGCGGCGTAGATAGCACAGATACGCAGTATTTT. Residues: CASSPASGVDSTDTQYF.

The J gene is TRBJ2-3, the V gene TRBV7-9; 9 bases line up with TRBD2. The ends lost 0 bases at V and 5 bases at J; junction bases unmatched: 3. This CDR3 comprises 15 residues. Looked up from germline, CDR1 is SEHNR and CDR2 is FQNEAQ (reference sequence). CDR3 in amino acids: CASSLAWREGDTQYF. Written as DNA, the CDR3 is TGTGCCAGCAGCTTAGCTTGGCGGGAGGGAGATACGCAGTATTTT.

The genes are TRBV30 and TRBJ1-2, with 10 bases that match TRBD1. CDR3 size: 14 residues. The ends lost 7 bases at V and 4 bases at J; junction bases unmatched: 9. Germline V gives CDR1 GTSNPN, CDR2 SVGIG (reference sequence). This CDR3 reads CASTEDRGFYGYTF. CDR3 in DNA: TGTGCCTCGACCGAGGACAGGGGGTTCTATGGCTACACCTTC.

The rearrangement links TRBV5-1 to TRBJ1-2; D is undetermined. Trimming left V 0 bases short and J 0 bases short, with 9 bases between. The CDR3 length is 15 residues. Germline assignment: CDR1 SGHRS and CDR2 YFSETQ. In DNA, the CDR3 is TGCGCCAGCAGCTTGGCCTTATCCTCTAACTATGGCTACACCTTC. Translating gives CASSLALSSNYGYTF.

The count of this clone is one. The chain couples TRBV29-1 to TRBJ1-1; TRBD1 aligns across 7 bases. CDR3 length: 14 amino acids. Losses at the gene ends were 6 bases for V and 3 bases for J; bases not matched to a gene: 10. The germline V gene encodes CDR1 SQVTM and CDR2 ANQGSEA. The CDR3 nucleotides read TGCAGCGTCGCCCAACAGGGGACGGACACTGAAGCTTTCTTT. The encoded protein is CSVAQQGTDTEAFF.

This clone came up once. This chain joins TRBV5-1 and TRBJ2-1, with unresolved D. CDR1 and CDR2 from the germline V gene are SGHRS and YFSETQ. This CDR3 has 14 residues. Trimming removed 4 bases from V and 3 bases from J, with 11 bases in between. The CDR3 sequence: CASSRESLYNEQFF. DNA of the CDR3: TGCGCCAGCAGCCGCGAAAGCCTCTACAATGAGCAGTTCTTC.

This sequence joins TRBV7-6 and TRBJ2-3; 12 nucleotides agree with TRBD2. The ends lost 5 bases at V and 9 bases at J; junction bases unmatched: 18. CDR1 and CDR2 from the germline V gene are SGHVS and FNYEAQ. The CDR3 sequence is 18 residues long. The CDR3 DNA is TGTGCCAGCAGCGTAAGACGCGCCCTATCTAGCGGGAGGGACACGCAGTATTTT. Residues: CASSVRRALSSGRDTQYF.

The rearrangement joins TRBV27 to TRBJ1-4, with 11 bases fitting TRBD1. CDR3 length equals 13 residues. Germline CDR1 and CDR2: MNHEY and SMNVEV (reference sequence). The V gene end was trimmed by 3 bases and the J gene end by 10 bases; junction bases not matched to a gene: 1. This CDR3 is CASSLGQGGKLFF. DNA for the CDR3: TGTGCCAGCAGTTTGGGACAGGGGGGAAAACTGTTTTTT. The full variable domain, rest sourced from reference TRBV27 and TRBJ1-4, is EAQVTQNPRYLITVTGKKLTVTCSQNMNHEYMSWYRQDPGLGLRQIYYSMNVEVTDKGDVPEGYKVSRKEKRNFPLILESPSPNQTSLYFCASSLGQGGKLFFGSGTQLSVL.

This clone turned up a few times. This chain uses TRBV6-1 with TRBJ1-6, with a possible D match to TRBD1 (6 bases). Germline CDR1 reads MNHNS; CDR2 reads SASEGT. The CDR3 loop spans 16 amino acids. Deletions cut 3 bases from V and 3 bases from J, with 12 bases between. CDR3 in DNA: TGTGCCAGCAGTGACCACAGACAGGACTATAATTCACCCCTCCACTTT. Its protein is CASSDHRQDYNSPLHF.

The rearrangement uses TRBV5-4 and TRBJ2-7; D unclear. V was shortened by 2 bases and J by 0 bases, with 12 bases between the two germline ends. Germline V gene lookup returns CDR1 SGHNT and CDR2 YYREEE (reference sequence). There are 15 residues in the CDR3. The CDR3 sequence: CASSFPQASSYEQYF. The CDR3 DNA sequence: TGTGCCAGCAGCTTTCCCCAGGCGAGCTCCTACGAGCAGTACTTC.

This chain links TRBV6-6 with TRBJ2-7; D is undetermined. Germline V CDR1 and CDR2: MNHNY, SVGAGI (reference sequence). Between the trimmed V and J ends, which lost 2 bases and 3 bases, there was a span of 8 bases. The CDR3 runs to 13 residues. CDR3 loop: CASSYGQLYEQYF. The CDR3 DNA reads as TGTGCCAGCAGTTACGGGCAGCTCTACGAGCAGTACTTC.

For this clone: Relative to the germline gene, one junction end is altered; a read error may explain this. V usage is TRBV4-1 and J usage is TRBJ2-7; the match to TRBD2 covers 7 bases. Germline values: CDR1 MGHRA, CDR2 YSYEKL. The CDR3 has 16 amino acids. CDR3 amino acids: CASSLERGGNSYEQYF. CDR3 bases: TGTGCCAGCAGCTTAGAGCGGGGCGGGAACTCCTACGAGCAGTACTTC.

The rearrangement joins TRBV6-1 to TRBJ1-1; the D is unclear. The V and J ends lost 7 bases and 1 base respectively, with 4 bases between them. This CDR3 comprises 11 residues. The germline gives CDR1 MNHNS, CDR2 SASEGT. CDR3 loop: CASTRNTEAFF. The CDR3 nucleotides are TGTGCCAGCACTAGGAACACTGAAGCTTTCTTT.

This clone was found a few times. V gene TRBV5-4 combines with J gene TRBJ2-7; D perhaps matches TRBD1 (6 bases). Per germline, CDR1 SGHNT and CDR2 YYREEE (reference sequence). V lost 4 bases and J 2 bases, leaving 16 bases between the germline ends. This CDR3 spans 15 amino acids. The CDR3 DNA sequence: TGTGCCAGCAGCCTGGACAGCCTCAAAACCTACGAGCAGTACTTC. Encoded protein: CASSLDSLKTYEQYF.

This clone was counted a few times. CDR3 in amino acids: CASRLARPPSGHEQYF. The CDR3 DNA reads as TGTGCAAGTCGCTTAGCGCGTCCGCCTAGCGGCCACGAGCAGTACTTC. The genes are TRBV12-2 and TRBJ2-5; TRBD2, the table's D call, was not compared with the DNA. The closer fit of TRBJ2-7 to the DNA end suggests the J call may be wrong. TRBV12-2 is tagged as a pseudogene. This CDR3 comprises 16 residues.

The genes are TRBV5-5 and TRBJ2-7; D is unresolved. The CDR3 has 15 residues. The germline V gene encodes CDR1 SGHKS and CDR2 YYEKEE (reference sequence). The ends were cut back, 1 base at V and 1 base at J, with 12 bases in the middle. The CDR3: CASSLFSELSYEQYF. The CDR3 nucleotides are TGTGCCAGCAGCTTGTTTTCTGAACTGTCCTACGAGCAGTACTTC.